The 28 T cell receptor beta chains in this list originate from one sample, sequenced in a study of blood T cell repertoires in COVID-19. The data were produced by immunoSEQ multiplex PCR, yet TCRdb's version contains in-frame clones alone and is incomplete. The repertoire holds under 250,000 clones, with about nine tenths as singletons. The source material was peripheral blood. The origin of the receptors is a man aged 60 to 75 who had recovered from COVID-19.

The chain carries TRBV7-3 and TRBJ2-1, with 11 bases that match TRBD2. This CDR3 comprises 15 residues. Trimming cost V 3 bases and J 2 bases; bases outside gene matches: 0. Germline V lookup: CDR1 SGHTA, CDR2 FQGTGA. DNA of the CDR3: TGTGCCAGCAGCTTGACTAGCGGGGCCTACAATGAGCAGTTCTTC. It translates to CASSLTSGAYNEQFF.

In regard to this clone: One junction end disagrees with the germline gene, perhaps due to a read error. The chain recombines TRBV28 with TRBJ2-1; 9 bases map to TRBD2. The length of the CDR3 is 17 residues. CDR1 and CDR2 (germline): MDHEN, SYDVKM. CDR3 amino acids: CASSLYSGGGSYNEQFF. CDR3 DNA: TGTGCCAGCAGCTTATATAGCGGGGGAGGCTCCTACAATGAGCAGTTCTTC.

The chain links TRBV7-6 to TRBJ2-3; TRBD2 matches at 8 bases. J lost 3 bases, V lost 8 bases, and 13 bases had no gene match. Germline-derived CDR1 and CDR2 are SGHVS and FNYEAQ. This CDR3 spans 16 amino acids. The CDR3: CASGETSALGTDTQYF. The CDR3 nucleotides read TGTGCCAGCGGGGAGACTAGCGCTTTGGGGACAGATACGCAGTATTTT.

This chain joins TRBV27 and TRBJ1-3; D unresolved. Trimming pared 8 bases from V and 2 bases from J, leaving 10 bases between. Germline CDR1 reads MNHEY; CDR2 reads SMNVEV (reference sequence). This CDR3 has 13 amino acids. CDR3 nucleotide sequence: TGTGCCAGCCGAGAGCTCGCTGGAAACACCATATATTTT. Translated: CASRELAGNTIYF.

This chain uses TRBV7-9 with TRBJ1-6, with 8 nucleotides matching TRBD1. CDR3 size: 15 residues. Germline CDR1 SEHNR, CDR2 FQNEAQ (reference sequence). Trimming removed 5 bases from V and 9 bases from J; junction bases left unmatched: 9. CDR3 coding DNA: TGTGCCAGCAGCGAGGGGACAGGCCTTAGTTCACCCCTCCACTTT. Protein sequence: CASSEGTGLSSPLHF.

The chain couples TRBV18 to TRBJ1-2, with D perhaps TRBD1 (5 bases). Germline V gives CDR1 KGHSH, CDR2 LQKENI. This CDR3 spans 13 amino acids. The V end was cut by 2 bases, the J end by 4 bases, with 8 bases between. In DNA form, the CDR3 reads TGTGCCAGCTCACCAGACAGTAGCTATGGCTACACCTTC. Residues: CASSPDSSYGYTF.

The chain is built from TRBV10-3 and TRBJ1-2; 9 positions match TRBD1. Germline CDR1 and CDR2: ENHRY and SYGVKD. Trimming removed 0 bases from V and 0 bases from J; junction bases left unmatched: 8. The length of the CDR3 is 18 residues. The CDR3 loop is CAISESNRTGGSNYGYTF. The CDR3 DNA reads as TGTGCCATCAGTGAGTCGAATAGAACAGGGGGCTCTAACTATGGCTACACCTTC.

A single count supports this clone. This chain joins TRBV18 and TRBJ1-2; 9 bases are shared with TRBD1. The V segment lost 3 bases and the J segment 2 bases; nucleotides outside the gene matches: 4. Germline CDR1 KGHSH, CDR2 LQKENI. The CDR3 loop spans 15 amino acids. CDR3 region: CASSPGQGPNYGYTF. In DNA, the CDR3 is TGTGCCAGCTCACCGGGACAGGGACCGAACTATGGCTACACCTTC.

V is TRBV7-2 and J is TRBJ1-3; TRBD1 might be the D (6 bases). The V gene lost 0 bases and the J gene lost 1 base, with 16 bases spanning the gap. The length of the CDR3 is 18 residues. Germline-derived CDR1 and CDR2 are SGHTA and FQGNSA. The CDR3 protein is CASSLAGGQGGSGNTIYF. The CDR3 DNA reads TGTGCCAGCAGCTTAGCAGGGGGTCAGGGTGGGTCTGGAAACACCATATATTTT.

The chain joins TRBV7-2 to TRBJ1-2; D remains ambiguous. Germline lookup yields CDR1 SGHTA and CDR2 FQGNSA. The CDR3 is made up of 15 amino acids. V shed 5 bases and J shed 4 bases, with 17 bases lying between them. The DNA of the CDR3 is TGTGCCAGCAGCGCCAGACTTGCGGGTGGCTATGGCTACACCTTC. Amino acids: CASSARLAGGYGYTF.

The rearrangement links TRBV4-3 to TRBJ2-3, with 9 bases that match TRBD1. V was pared by 3 bases and J by 4 bases, with 14 bases of the junction left unmatched. The CDR3 extends over 18 amino acids. In germline, CDR1 is LGHNA, CDR2 YSLEER. The CDR3 bases are TGCGCCAGCAGCCAGGCCTCGATAACAGGGGGCGCGTCAGATACGCAGTATTTT. Translated: CASSQASITGGASDTQYF.

In the case of this clone: At one boundary the junction diverges from the germline segment, which might be a read error. The chain uses TRBV25-1 and TRBJ1-4; D may be TRBD1 (6 bases). From germline, CDR1 is MGHDK and CDR2 SYGVNS. This CDR3 has 15 amino acids. The CDR3 protein is CASSALGQSNEKLFF. CDR3 DNA sequence: TGTGCCAGCAGTGCGCTCGGACAGTCAAATGAGAAACTGTTTTTT.

J is TRBJ2-1 and V is TRBV7-3; D not resolved. CDR1 is SGHTA, CDR2 FQGTGA, per germline. V dropped 3 bases and J dropped 3 bases, with 6 bases sitting between them. The CDR3 extends over 13 amino acids. CDR3 amino acids: CASSFTGYNEQFF. The CDR3 nucleotides are TGTGCCAGCAGCTTTACCGGCTACAATGAGCAGTTCTTC.

The chain links TRBV11-2 to TRBJ1-5; D uncertain. The CDR3 consists of 15 residues. Germline CDR1 and CDR2: SGHAT and FQNNGV. V was clipped by 0 bases and J by 7 bases, with 13 bases between them. CDR3 residues: CASSLDGDLRQPQHF. The CDR3 nucleotides read TGTGCCAGCAGCTTAGACGGTGACCTCAGGCAGCCCCAGCATTTT.

The chain employs TRBV4-3 and TRBJ2-1; D is unclear. This CDR3 comprises 13 residues. Germline V gene sequence: CDR1 LGHNA, CDR2 YSLEER. The V and J ends lost 0 bases and 6 bases respectively, with 6 bases between them. Written as DNA, the CDR3 is TGCGCCAGCAGCCAAGATTCAGTCAATGAGCAGTTCTTC. Residues: CASSQDSVNEQFF.

The chain employs TRBV9 and TRBJ2-7; 11 bases map to TRBD2. The CDR3 loop spans 17 amino acids. The V segment lost 0 bases and the J segment 5 bases; nucleotides outside the gene matches: 10. In germline, CDR1 is SGDLS, CDR2 YYNGEE. CDR3 in DNA: TGTGCCAGCAGCGTAGGCATTAGCGGGAGGGCCAGGAACGAGCAGTACTTC. Translation: CASSVGISGRARNEQYF.

The chain carries TRBV2 and TRBJ2-5; 7 nucleotides line up with TRBD1. The CDR3 runs 13 residues. Germline V gene lookup returns CDR1 SNHLY and CDR2 FYNNEI. J lost 6 bases, V lost 5 bases, and 6 bases had no gene match. CDR3 coding DNA: TGTGCCAGCAGTCCCGACAGGGTGAAGACCCAGTACTTC. Its translation is CASSPDRVKTQYF.

The chain couples TRBV19 to TRBJ2-7, with TRBD1 identical over 7 bases. Germline CDR1 and CDR2: LNHDA and SQIVND (reference sequence). Germline trimming cut 6 bases from V and 2 bases from J; bases unmatched to any gene: 7. The CDR3 consists of 14 residues. CDR3 sequence (DNA): TGTGCCAGTAGCCACACGGGGACAGCCTACGAGCAGTACTTC. Its protein is CASSHTGTAYEQYF.

The rearrangement joins TRBV5-1 to TRBJ1-4; 11 bases are shared with TRBD1. Per the germline V gene, CDR1 is SGHRS and CDR2 is YFSETQ. V shed 2 bases and J 7 bases; nucleotides not matched to a gene: 7. This CDR3 region has 16 residues. The CDR3 bases are TGCGCCAGCAGCTTTCCGGACAGGGGGCCTCGTGAAAAACTGTTTTTT. Translation: CASSFPDRGPREKLFF.

The chain joins TRBV7-3 to TRBJ2-1; TRBD2 aligns across 9 bases. V trimming: 4 bases; J trimming: 8 bases; junction bases outside the gene matches: 9. The CDR3 consists of 15 residues. Germline V CDR1 and CDR2: SGHTA, FQGTGA. DNA for the CDR3: TGTGCCAGCAGCTACCAGCGGGGGGCCAAAGATGAGCAGTTCTTC. This sequence encodes CASSYQRGAKDEQFF.

This clone was seen only once. The chain links TRBV7-2 to TRBJ2-4, with TRBD2 identical over 7 bases. The CDR3 consists of 14 residues. Trimming removed 2 bases from V and 5 bases from J; junction bases left unmatched: 3. The germline V gene encodes CDR1 SGHTA and CDR2 FQGNSA. The CDR3 DNA is TGTGCCAGCAGCTTACTAGCGGCAGAAAACATTCAGTACTTC. The encoded protein is CASSLLAAENIQYF.

This rearrangement joins TRBV19 to TRBJ2-1; 8 positions match TRBD2. The CDR3 runs to 17 residues. Germline V gives CDR1 LNHDA, CDR2 SQIVND (reference sequence). The junction had 4 bases not matched to a gene; V was cut back by 0 bases and J by 0 bases. The CDR3 sequence is CASSIDHGGGSYNEQFF. The CDR3 DNA follows: TGTGCCAGTAGTATAGATCACGGGGGGGGCTCCTACAATGAGCAGTTCTTC.

This sequence joins TRBV10-3 and TRBJ2-7, with D possibly TRBD1 on 5 matching bases. This CDR3 has 14 residues. Trimming pared 0 bases from V and 3 bases from J, leaving 9 bases between. CDR1 ENHRY and CDR2 SYGVKD come from the germline V gene. CDR3 bases: TGTGCCATCAGTGAGTCAGGGGTCAACTACGAGCAGTACTTC. It translates to CAISESGVNYEQYF.

The J gene is TRBJ1-6, the V gene TRBV14; D is unresolved. CDR1 and CDR2 (germline): SGHDN, FVKESK. The V and J ends lost 1 base and 4 bases respectively, with 11 bases between them. The CDR3 length is 16 residues. The CDR3 DNA reads TGTGCCAGCAGCCAAGTAGGGAGACTTTATAATTCACCCCTCCACTTT. It translates to CASSQVGRLYNSPLHF.

Of note for this clone: This sample includes further DNA sequences coding for the same CDR3. The rearrangement links TRBV5-1 to TRBJ1-1, with D unresolved. There are 14 residues in the CDR3. Germline CDR1 and CDR2: SGHRS and YFSETQ. Trimming took off 0 bases at V and 1 base at J, with 7 bases between the two ends. The chain's CDR3 is CASSLGSGNTEAFF. Here the CDR3 DNA reads TGCGCCAGCAGCTTGGGTTCGGGGAACACTGAAGCTTTCTTT.

Only a few counts were recorded for this clone. The J gene is TRBJ2-7, the V gene TRBV11-2; 7 bases line up with TRBD1. J lost 2 bases, V lost 0 bases, and 4 bases had no gene match. The germline CDR1 and CDR2 sequences are SGHAT and FQNNGV. This CDR3 region has 15 residues. DNA for the CDR3: TGTGCCAGCAGCTTAGAAGGGACAGAGGCCTACGAGCAGTACTTC. It codes for CASSLEGTEAYEQYF.

V is TRBV25-1 and J is TRBJ2-7; 13 bases map to TRBD2. CDR3 length: 14 residues. V shed 3 bases and J 4 bases; nucleotides not matched to a gene: 0. Germline V gene lookup returns CDR1 MGHDK and CDR2 SYGVNS. CDR3 region: CASSETSGRYEQYF. The CDR3 DNA sequence: TGTGCCAGCAGTGAGACTAGCGGGAGGTACGAGCAGTACTTC.

The genes are TRBV28 and TRBJ2-1; D is unclear. The CDR3 contains 13 residues. In germline, CDR1 is MDHEN, CDR2 SYDVKM. V gave up 10 bases and J gave up 8 bases, with 18 bases separating them. CDR3 amino acids: CATATLGVYEQFF. The CDR3 bases are TGTGCCACCGCTACTCTAGGAGTCTATGAGCAGTTCTTC.